This T cell receptor (beta chain) derives from a study of shared clonotypes between healthy human individuals. Looking at the study overall: Per-donor plates numbered three CD4 naive, three CD4 memory, two CD8 naive and one CD8 memory. General study points: A handful of donors held about 5% of naive CD4 clonotypes in common.

This CDR3 comprises 16 residues. CDR1 and CDR2 (germline): SGHAT, FQNNGV. V was shortened by 2 bases and J by 2 bases, with 14 bases between the two germline ends. As defined, naive CD8 cells were CD45RO-negative and positively selected for CCR7, with terminally differentiated effector memory CD45RA+ cells excluded. Original data processing: ImmunoSEQ gave junction-only sequences without quality scores, so filtering differed. Profiling relied on immunoSEQ multiplex PCR, and the TCRdb table lists in-frame clones only, not all of them. V, J and clone size were drawn from that table, and D and trimming were deduced from the DNA. The table lists approximately 1.9 million clones, around 93% of them singletons. This clone was seen only once. Its specificity is not known.

The chain uses TRBV11-2 and TRBJ2-3, with TRBD2 as a possible D gene (6 bases). The receptor's source is a man younger than 30 in good health. Some clones in this sample may be carry-over from other donors' samples. Material for sequencing was naive CD8+ T cells from PBMCs. The CDR3 region is CASSLISSGYTDTQYF. DNA of the CDR3: TGTGCCAGCAGCTTAATTAGTAGCGGTTACACAGATACGCAGTATTTT. Combining the CDR3 with reference TRBV11-2 and TRBJ2-3 gives the whole variable domain EAGVAQSPRYKIIEKRQSVAFWCNPISGHATLYWYQQILGQGPKLLIQFQNNGVVDDSQLPKDRFSAERLKGVDSTLKIQPAKLEDSAVYLCASSLISSGYTDTQYFGPGTRLTVL.